This T cell receptor beta chain was captured by sequencing in a study of T cell responses to AZD1222 COVID-19 vaccine. Study-wide findings and caveats: The repertoires were collected only after the peak T cell response. Unmutated regions of variants are reportedly targeted by nearly half of spike-specific TCRs. There were mostly white British donors and more females than males, and clonal diversity was possibly underestimated.

Trimming took off 4 bases at V and 11 bases at J, with 17 bases between the two ends. Looked up from germline, CDR1 is SEHNR and CDR2 is FQNEAQ (reference sequence). The CDR3 loop spans 13 amino acids. As regards this clone: Its target is unknown.

Generated by immunoSEQ multiplex PCR, the TCRdb table keeps only in-frame clones and is missing some. The sample contains some 130,000 clones, approximately 90% of which appear only once. The sequence came from an adult who received the AZD1222 COVID-19 vaccine. The chain carries TRBV7-9 and TRBJ1-1; possibly TRBD1 for D (6 bases). This sample comprised peripheral blood, obtained 28 days after the second AZD1222 dose. DNA of the CDR3: TGTGCCAGCAGCTCCACAGGGAATGGGGGGGCTTTCTTT. It yields the protein CASSSTGNGGAFF. Full variable domain (missing parts from reference TRBV7-9 and TRBJ1-1): DTGVSQNPRHKITKRGQNVTFRCDPISEHNRLYWYRQTLGQGPEFLTYFQNEAQLEKSRLLSDRFSAERPKGSFSTLEIQRTEQGDSAMYLCASSSTGNGGAFFGQGTRLTVV.